The T cell receptor beta chain described here comes from a study of CD8 T cells in Susac syndrome. Study-wide results and caveats: The CD4+ T cell repertoire of patients with Susac syndrome showed no detectable clonal expansion. The study recognized that its TCR sequencing and HLA analysis covered a relatively small number of individuals.

As concerns this clonotype: Its antigen is unknown.

Trimming removed 1 base from V and 1 base from J, with 8 bases in between. Per the germline V gene, CDR1 is MDHEN and CDR2 is SYDVKM. The CDR3 consists of 14 residues. When the RNA was reverse transcribed, random hexamers were used with an input of roughly 0.45 to 1 ug. MiXCR, applied by TCRdb to the immunoSEQ multiplex PCR reads, yields one record per CDR3 protein. The repertoire holds some 200,000 distinct CDR3 sequences, with 90% to 95% as singletons. This receptor was identified in a human donor with Susac syndrome. V is TRBV28 and J is TRBJ2-7, with D possibly being TRBD2 (5 bases). The sequenced sample was CD4+ T cells from PBMCs. CDR3 bases: TGTGCCAGCAGTTTATCCGCGGGTTCCTACGAGCAGTACTTC. This gives the protein CASSLSAGSYEQYF.